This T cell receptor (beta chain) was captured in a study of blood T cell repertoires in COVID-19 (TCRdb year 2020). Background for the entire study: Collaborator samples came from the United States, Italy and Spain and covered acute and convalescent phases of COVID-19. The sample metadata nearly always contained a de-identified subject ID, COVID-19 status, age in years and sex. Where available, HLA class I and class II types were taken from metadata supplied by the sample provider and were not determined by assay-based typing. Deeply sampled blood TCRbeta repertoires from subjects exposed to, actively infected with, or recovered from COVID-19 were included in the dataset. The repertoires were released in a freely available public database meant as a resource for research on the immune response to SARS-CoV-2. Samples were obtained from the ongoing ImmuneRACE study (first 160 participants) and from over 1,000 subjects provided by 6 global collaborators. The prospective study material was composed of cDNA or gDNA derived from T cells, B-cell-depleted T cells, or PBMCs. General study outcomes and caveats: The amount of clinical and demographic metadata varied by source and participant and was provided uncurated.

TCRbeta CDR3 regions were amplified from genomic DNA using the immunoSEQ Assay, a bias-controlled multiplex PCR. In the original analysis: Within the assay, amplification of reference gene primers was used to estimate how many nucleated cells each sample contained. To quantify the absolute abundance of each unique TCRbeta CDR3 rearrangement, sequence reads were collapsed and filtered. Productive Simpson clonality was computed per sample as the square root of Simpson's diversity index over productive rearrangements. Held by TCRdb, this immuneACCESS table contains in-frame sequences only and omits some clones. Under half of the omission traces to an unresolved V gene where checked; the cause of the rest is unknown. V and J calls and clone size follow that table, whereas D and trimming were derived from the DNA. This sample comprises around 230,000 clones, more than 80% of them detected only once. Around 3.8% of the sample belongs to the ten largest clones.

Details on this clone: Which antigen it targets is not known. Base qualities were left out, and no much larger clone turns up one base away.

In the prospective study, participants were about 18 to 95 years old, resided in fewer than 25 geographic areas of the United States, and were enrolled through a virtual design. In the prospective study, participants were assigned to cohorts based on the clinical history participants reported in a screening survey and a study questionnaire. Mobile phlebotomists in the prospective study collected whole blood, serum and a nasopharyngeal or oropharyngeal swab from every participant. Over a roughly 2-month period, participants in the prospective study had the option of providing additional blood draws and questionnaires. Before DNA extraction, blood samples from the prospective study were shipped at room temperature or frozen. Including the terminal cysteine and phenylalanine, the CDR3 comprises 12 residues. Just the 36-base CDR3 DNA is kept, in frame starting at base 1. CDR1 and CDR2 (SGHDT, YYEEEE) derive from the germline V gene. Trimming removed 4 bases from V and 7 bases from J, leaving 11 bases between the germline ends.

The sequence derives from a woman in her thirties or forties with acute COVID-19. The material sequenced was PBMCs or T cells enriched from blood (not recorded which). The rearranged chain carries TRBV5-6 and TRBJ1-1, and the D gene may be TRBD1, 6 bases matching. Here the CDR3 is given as CASSQDRFEAFF. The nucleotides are TGTGCCAGCAGCCAGGACAGATTTGAAGCTTTCTTT.